The entry below gives a single T cell receptor beta chain sequence along with its context. This sample was included in a study of blood T cell repertoires in COVID-19. At the level of the study: The cDNA or gDNA used as material had been derived from T cells, B-cell-depleted T cells, or PBMCs.

This CDR3 comprises 15 residues. Per germline, CDR1 SGHRS and CDR2 YFSETQ. The V and J ends lost 1 base and 3 bases respectively, with 11 bases between them. Sequencing used immunoSEQ multiplex PCR; TCRdb keeps in-frame clones, though not all of them. The data contain hundreds of thousands of clones, around 86% of them singletons. The sequenced sample was peripheral blood. The sequence derives from a human donor in a cohort sampled during active COVID-19. The J gene is TRBJ1-5, the V gene TRBV5-1, with D possibly matching TRBD1 (5 bases). Written as DNA, the CDR3 is TGCGCCAGCAGCTTGAAATGGGGGGACAATCAGCCCCAGCATTTT. Protein product: CASSLKWGDNQPQHF.